This is a list of T cell receptor beta chains from one sample in a study of shared clonotypes between healthy human individuals. Only in-frame clones appear in the TCRdb table, and some are missing; sequencing was by immunoSEQ multiplex PCR. The sample includes 300,000 or so clones, around 67% of them seen just once. The sequenced material came from memory CD4+ T cells sorted from blood. The receptors shown here come from a man aged 25 to 40 in good health. CDR3s include the opening cysteine and the closing phenylalanine or tryptophan. Not every row has a clone size; where given, it reads once, few, many or a size class.

J gene | clone size | V gene | CDR3 protein
TRBJ2-5 | NA | TRBV25-1 | CASTRGLTDGQETQYF
TRBJ2-1 | NA | TRBV19 | CASSRDASFGEQFF
TRBJ2-7 | NA | TRBV2 | CASSALDSYEQYF
TRBJ2-4 | once | TRBV10-2 | CASQLTGGNIQYF
TRBJ2-1 | NA | TRBV11-3 | CASSLGGTDNEQFF
TRBJ2-3 | once | TRBV7-9 | CASSLRPRTSGSSTDTQYF
TRBJ2-2 | NA | TRBV10-3 | CAISRDRTNTGELFF
TRBJ2-1 | NA | TRBV28 | CASNLPGSYNEQFF
TRBJ1-1 | NA | TRBV7-9 | CASSPRPTEAFF
TRBJ2-3 | NA | TRBV7-3 | CASSRLAGTDTQYF
TRBJ1-1 | NA | TRBV18 | CASSSRVGDTEAFF
TRBJ2-3 | few | TRBV6-4 | CASSDSPDRTDTQYF
TRBJ1-1 | once | TRBV5-1 | CASSFGGRTEAFF
TRBJ2-1 | NA | TRBV5-4 | CASIPGSNSYNEQFF
TRBJ2-2 | NA | TRBV2 | CASSGGASTMDTGELFF
TRBJ1-2 | once | TRBV15 | CATSRGPLENGYTF
TRBJ2-1 | NA | TRBV2 | CASMVFRSYNEQFF
TRBJ2-1 | NA | TRBV9 | CASSVVAGGPGEQFF
TRBJ2-5 | NA | TRBV11-2 | CASSWAGQETQYF
TRBJ2-5 | NA | TRBV11-2 | CASSPREGRSGETQYF
TRBJ2-1 | NA | TRBV7-4 | CASSFRGNNEQFF
TRBJ1-5 | NA | TRBV7-9 | CASSWTGAVGQPQHF
TRBJ1-4 | NA | TRBV6-1 | CASSSGLTTNEKLFF
TRBJ2-5 | NA | TRBV6-1 | CASSRERQETQYF
TRBJ2-3 | NA | TRBV9 | CASSAPRRTGTEDTQYF
TRBJ2-1 | NA | TRBV5-6 | CASSSETGSGRGIEQFF
TRBJ2-3 | NA | TRBV2 | CASMTSGNPTDTQYF
TRBJ1-5 | NA | TRBV28 | CASSTLWLQHF
TRBJ2-7 | NA | TRBV5-1 | CASSLVGGGRAYEQYF
TRBJ2-5 | NA | TRBV6-1 | CASSGPPIQETQYF
TRBJ1-4 | many | TRBV5-1 | CASRRDGVYEKLFF
TRBJ1-1 | NA | TRBV28 | CASSSPGGTEAFF
TRBJ2-1 | few | TRBV6-5 | CASSPGGNSYNEQFF
TRBJ2-3 | NA | TRBV5-1 | CASSDPMHGTDTQYF
TRBJ1-3 | NA | TRBV10-1 | CASTAGRASGNTIYF
TRBJ2-3 | NA | TRBV7-7 | CAVSPTAQGDTQYF
TRBJ2-7 | NA | TRBV6-5 | CASSYVAGSSGEQYF
TRBJ1-5 | NA | TRBV28 | CASSSGGWGNQPQHF
TRBJ2-2 | many | TRBV19 | CASRDTSNTGELFF
TRBJ2-7 | NA | TRBV5-1 | CASSLGTDTYEQYF
TRBJ2-7 | once | TRBV27 | CASSFYPGATYEQYF
TRBJ2-7 | NA | TRBV4-3 | CASSRAFGLAVKDEQYF
TRBJ2-3 | NA | TRBV6-5 | CASRAQTSGRAYF
TRBJ2-1 | NA | TRBV10-1 | CASSAQFGGGRSYNEQFF
TRBJ2-2 | NA | TRBV5-1 | CASSLGLAGGNTGELFF
TRBJ2-2 | NA | TRBV7-2 | CASSLMSLSNTGELFF
TRBJ2-7 | NA | TRBV7-9 | CASSWPGRVPYEQYF
TRBJ2-7 | NA | TRBV2 | CASSTRLAVYEQYF
TRBJ2-2 | few | TRBV6-1 | CASNPGAGGTGELFF
TRBJ2-2 | few | TRBV9 | CASSFLDRQVTGELFF
TRBJ1-5 | NA | TRBV19 | CASSIQGGNQPQHF
TRBJ2-1 | NA | TRBV4-3 | CASSPERGIYNEQFF
TRBJ1-4 | NA | TRBV30 | CAWARIGTNEKLFF
TRBJ1-2 | NA | TRBV6-6 | CASSTRGQGYTF
TRBJ2-7 | NA | TRBV29-1 | CSTRVDRGYEQYF
TRBJ2-7 | few | TRBV9 | CASSVASESYEQYF
TRBJ2-7 | few | TRBV19 | CASSIAGQGYEQYF
TRBJ2-3 | NA | TRBV4-1 | CASSQIGDGTDTQYF
TRBJ2-5 | NA | TRBV27 | CASSLSTEGTGETQYF